This T cell receptor (beta chain) was identified during a study of blood T cell repertoires in COVID-19. Study processing details: Using reference gene primer amplification, nucleated cell counts were estimated. Profiled with immunoSEQ multiplex PCR; TCRdb holds only in-frame clones, not every one. V and J calls and clone size come straight from that table; D and trimming were deduced from the DNA. The data hold more than 95,000 clones, with just under 85% observed a single time. The CDR3 has 19 amino acids. The V end was cut by 0 bases, the J end by 3 bases, with 23 bases between. Germline CDR1 is PRHDT and CDR2 is FYEKMQ (reference sequence).

The material sequenced was peripheral blood. J is TRBJ2-5 and V is TRBV13, with D tentatively TRBD2 (5 bases). The TCR sequence derives from an elderly woman with active or convalescent COVID-19. This CDR3 reads CASSLGLRGARTSKETQYF. CDR3 in DNA: TGTGCCAGCAGCTTAGGCCTTCGGGGAGCTCGCACTTCGAAAGAGACCCAGTACTTC.